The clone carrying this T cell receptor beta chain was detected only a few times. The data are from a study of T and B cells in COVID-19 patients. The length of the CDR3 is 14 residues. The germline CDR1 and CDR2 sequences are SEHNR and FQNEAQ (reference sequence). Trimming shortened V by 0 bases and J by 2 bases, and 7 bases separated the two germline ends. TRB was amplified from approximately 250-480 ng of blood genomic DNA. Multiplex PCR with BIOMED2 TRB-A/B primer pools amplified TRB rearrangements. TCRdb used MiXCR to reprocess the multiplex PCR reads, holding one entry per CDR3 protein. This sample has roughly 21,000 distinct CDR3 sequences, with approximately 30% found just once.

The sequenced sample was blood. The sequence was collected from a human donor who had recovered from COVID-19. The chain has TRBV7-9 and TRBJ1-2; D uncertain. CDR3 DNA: TGTGCCAGCAGCTTAGCATCCGGGAACTATGGCTACACCTTC. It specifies CASSLASGNYGYTF. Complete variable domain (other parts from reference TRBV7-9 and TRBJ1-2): DTGVSQNPRHKITKRGQNVTFRCDPISEHNRLYWYRQTLGQGPEFLTYFQNEAQLEKSRLLSDRFSAERPKGSFSTLEIQRTEQGDSAMYLCASSLASGNYGYTFGSGTRLTVV.